This T cell receptor beta chain was observed in a study of low-dose radiotherapy and immunotherapy resistance in tumors. The CDR3 runs to 14 residues. The germline gives CDR1 LGHDT, CDR2 YNNKEL (reference sequence). V gave up 3 bases and J gave up 1 base, with 7 bases separating them. As for time point: after trial treatment. Described treatment: LDRT plus nivolumab, ipilimumab, low-dose cyclophosphamide and aspirin (RACIN trial). Nivolumab, ipilimumab, aspirin, low-dose cyclophosphamide and low-dose radiotherapy were given to donors. Patients qualified if they had advanced solid tumors that lacked tumor-infiltrating lymphocytes. Primers targeting TRAV and TRBV primed first-strand cDNA, covering alpha and beta chains. TCRs were put through approximately 20 PCR cycles of amplification with Phusion. A constant-region primer and the V-primer adapter served as the primer pair. Isolated mRNA underwent amplification by in vitro transcription. Via MiXCR, TCRdb re-called the reads, giving one row per CDR3 protein. The sample consists of about 35,000 distinct CDR3 sequences, around 21% of them appearing once.

This receptor was identified in a female donor with ovarian cancer. Sample: PBMCs, taken after low-dose radiotherapy plus immunotherapy. The chain uses TRBV3-1 and TRBJ1-5; a possible D gene is TRBD1 (6 bases). The CDR3 DNA reads as TGTGCCAGCAGCCACGGGGGCAGCAATCAGCCCCAGCATTTT. This codes for CASSHGGSNQPQHF.